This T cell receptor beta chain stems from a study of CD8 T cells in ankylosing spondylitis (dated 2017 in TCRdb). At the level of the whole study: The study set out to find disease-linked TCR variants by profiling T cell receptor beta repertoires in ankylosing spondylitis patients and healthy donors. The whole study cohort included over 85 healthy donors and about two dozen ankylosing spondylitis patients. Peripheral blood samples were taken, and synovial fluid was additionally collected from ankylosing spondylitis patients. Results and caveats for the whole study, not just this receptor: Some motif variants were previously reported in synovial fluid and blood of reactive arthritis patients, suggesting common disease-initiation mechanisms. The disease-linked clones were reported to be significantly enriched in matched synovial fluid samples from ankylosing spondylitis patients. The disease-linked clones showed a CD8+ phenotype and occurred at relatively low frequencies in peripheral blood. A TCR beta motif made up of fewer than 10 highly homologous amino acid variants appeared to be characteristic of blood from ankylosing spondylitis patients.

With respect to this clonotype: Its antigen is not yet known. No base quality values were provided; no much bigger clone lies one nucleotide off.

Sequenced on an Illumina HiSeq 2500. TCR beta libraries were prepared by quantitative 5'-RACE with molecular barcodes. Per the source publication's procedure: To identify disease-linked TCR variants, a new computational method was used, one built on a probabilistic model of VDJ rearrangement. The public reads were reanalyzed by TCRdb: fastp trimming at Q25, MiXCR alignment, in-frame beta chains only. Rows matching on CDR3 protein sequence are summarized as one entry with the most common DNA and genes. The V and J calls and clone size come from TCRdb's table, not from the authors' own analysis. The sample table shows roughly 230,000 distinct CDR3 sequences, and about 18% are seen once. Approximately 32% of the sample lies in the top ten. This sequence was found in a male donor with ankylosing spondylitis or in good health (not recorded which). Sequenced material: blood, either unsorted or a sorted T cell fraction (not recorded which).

The nucleotides read TGTGCCAGCAGCCAAAGTGGCTACGAGCAGTACTTC. This gives the protein CASSQSGYEQYF. The chain joins TRBV7-6 to TRBJ2-7; the D gene cannot be named for sure. From a lookup of the germline V gene, CDR1 and CDR2 are SGHVS and FNYEAQ. Trimming removed 5 bases from V and 3 bases from J, leaving 8 bases between the germline ends. There are 12 amino acids in the CDR3, from cysteine to phenylalanine inclusive. Just CDR3 DNA is preserved here, 36 bases in frame from base 1.